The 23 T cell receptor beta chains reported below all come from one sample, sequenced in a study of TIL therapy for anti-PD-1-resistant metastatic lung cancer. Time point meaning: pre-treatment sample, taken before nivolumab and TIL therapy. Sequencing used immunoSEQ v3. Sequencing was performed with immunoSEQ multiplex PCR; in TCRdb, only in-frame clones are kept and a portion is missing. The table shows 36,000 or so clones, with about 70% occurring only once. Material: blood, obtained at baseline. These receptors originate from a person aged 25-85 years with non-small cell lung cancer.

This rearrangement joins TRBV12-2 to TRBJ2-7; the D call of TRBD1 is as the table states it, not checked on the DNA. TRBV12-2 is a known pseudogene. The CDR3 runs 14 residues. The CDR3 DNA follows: TGTGCAAGTCGCCCGAACACAGGGGTCTACGAGCAGTACTTC. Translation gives CASRPNTGVYEQYF.

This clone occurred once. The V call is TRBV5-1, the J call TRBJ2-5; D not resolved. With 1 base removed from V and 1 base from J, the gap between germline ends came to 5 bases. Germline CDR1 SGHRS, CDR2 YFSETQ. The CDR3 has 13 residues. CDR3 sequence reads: CASSLTVQETQYF. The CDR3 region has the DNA TGCGCCAGCAGCTTGACAGTCCAAGAGACCCAGTACTTC.

The CDR3 sequence: CASRPRGGFYEQYF. CDR3 bases: TGTGCCAGCAGACCCCGCGGCGGGTTCTACGAGCAGTACTTC. The rearrangement joins TRBV5-5 to TRBJ2-7; the D gene is possibly TRBD2 (5 bases). V shed 5 bases and J shed 3 bases, with 15 bases lying between them. This CDR3 is built from 14 residues. The germline gives CDR1 SGHKS, CDR2 YYEKEE (reference sequence).

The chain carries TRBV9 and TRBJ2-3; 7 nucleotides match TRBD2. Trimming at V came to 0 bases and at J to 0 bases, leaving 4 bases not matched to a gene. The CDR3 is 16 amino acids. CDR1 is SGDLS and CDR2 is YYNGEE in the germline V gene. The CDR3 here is CASSVVGGSSTDTQYF. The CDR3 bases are TGTGCCAGCAGCGTAGTGGGCGGGAGTAGCACAGATACGCAGTATTTT.

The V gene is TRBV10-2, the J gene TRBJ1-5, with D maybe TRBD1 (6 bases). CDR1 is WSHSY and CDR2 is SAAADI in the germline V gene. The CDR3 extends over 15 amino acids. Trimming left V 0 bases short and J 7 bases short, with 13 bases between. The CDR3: CASSESGGEEQPQHF. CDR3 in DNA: TGCGCCAGCAGTGAGTCCGGGGGCGAGGAGCAGCCCCAGCATTTT.

In DNA, the CDR3 is TGTGCCAGCAGCTCCGATGAGAAAGATACGCAGTATTTT. Translation gives CASSSDEKDTQYF. The gene calls are TRBV11-1 and TRBJ2-3; D gene unclear. V was shortened by 4 bases and J by 5 bases, with 10 bases between the two germline ends. Germline V lookup: CDR1 SGHAT, CDR2 FQDESV (reference sequence). This CDR3 is 13 amino acids long.

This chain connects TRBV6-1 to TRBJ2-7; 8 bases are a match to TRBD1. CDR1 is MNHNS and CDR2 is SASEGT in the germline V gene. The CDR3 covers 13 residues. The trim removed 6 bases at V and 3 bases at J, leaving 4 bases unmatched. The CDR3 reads CASRGTGGYEQYF. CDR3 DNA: TGTGCCAGCAGAGGGACAGGCGGCTACGAGCAGTACTTC.

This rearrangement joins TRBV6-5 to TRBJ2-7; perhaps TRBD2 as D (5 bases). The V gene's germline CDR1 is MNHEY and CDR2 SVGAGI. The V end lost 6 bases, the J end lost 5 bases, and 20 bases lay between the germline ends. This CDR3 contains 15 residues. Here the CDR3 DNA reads TGTGCCAGCAGCCCCCCCGTTGAGGGCGGCGACGAGCAGTACTTC. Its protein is CASSPPVEGGDEQYF.

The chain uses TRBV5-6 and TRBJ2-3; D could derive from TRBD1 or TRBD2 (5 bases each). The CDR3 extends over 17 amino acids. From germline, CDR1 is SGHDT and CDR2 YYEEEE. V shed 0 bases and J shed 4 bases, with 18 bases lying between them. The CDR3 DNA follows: TGTGCCAGCAGCTTGGGGACCGGGACGGGGTGGCCAGATACGCAGTATTTT. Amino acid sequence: CASSLGTGTGWPDTQYF. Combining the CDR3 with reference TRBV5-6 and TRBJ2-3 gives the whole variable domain DAGVTQSPTHLIKTRGQQVTLRCSPKSGHDTVSWYQQALGQGPQFIFQYYEEEERQRGNFPDRFSGHQFPNYSSELNVNALLLGDSALYLCASSLGTGTGWPDTQYFGPGTRLTVL.

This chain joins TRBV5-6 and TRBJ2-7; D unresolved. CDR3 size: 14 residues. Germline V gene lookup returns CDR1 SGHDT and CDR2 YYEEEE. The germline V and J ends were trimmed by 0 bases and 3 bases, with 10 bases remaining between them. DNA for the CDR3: TGTGCCAGCAGCTTGGTGATGAGGAACTACGAGCAGTACTTC. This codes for CASSLVMRNYEQYF.

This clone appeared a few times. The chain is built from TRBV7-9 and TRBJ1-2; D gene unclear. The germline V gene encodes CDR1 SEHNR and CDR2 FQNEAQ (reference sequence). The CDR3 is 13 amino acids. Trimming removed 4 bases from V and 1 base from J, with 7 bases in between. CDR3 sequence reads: CASSSGSNYGYTF. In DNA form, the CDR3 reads TGTGCCAGCAGCTCCGGGAGTAACTATGGCTACACCTTC.

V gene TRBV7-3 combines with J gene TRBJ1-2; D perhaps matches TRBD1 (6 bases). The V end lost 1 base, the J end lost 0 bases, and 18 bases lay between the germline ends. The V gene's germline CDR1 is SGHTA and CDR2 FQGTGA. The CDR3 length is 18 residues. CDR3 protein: CASSLRSGGHDTNYGYTF. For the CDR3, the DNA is TGTGCCAGCAGCTTAAGGTCGGGGGGACACGATACTAACTATGGCTACACCTTC.

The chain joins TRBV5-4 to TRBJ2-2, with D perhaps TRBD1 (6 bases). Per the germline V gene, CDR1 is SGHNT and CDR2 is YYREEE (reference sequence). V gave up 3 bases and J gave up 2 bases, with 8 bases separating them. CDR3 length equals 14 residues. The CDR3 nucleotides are TGTGCCAGCAGCTCGGGACACAACACCGGGGAGCTGTTTTTT. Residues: CASSSGHNTGELFF. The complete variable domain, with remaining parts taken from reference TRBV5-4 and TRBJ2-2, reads ETGVTQSPTHLIKTRGQQVTLRCSSQSGHNTVSWYQQALGQGPQFIFQYYREEENGRGNFPPRFSGLQFPNYSSELNVNALELDDSALYLCASSSGHNTGELFFGEGSRLTVL.

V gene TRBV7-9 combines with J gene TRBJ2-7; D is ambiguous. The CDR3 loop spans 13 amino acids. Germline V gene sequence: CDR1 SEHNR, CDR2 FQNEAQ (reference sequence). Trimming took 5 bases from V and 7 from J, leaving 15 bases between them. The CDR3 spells CASSASNPSEQYF. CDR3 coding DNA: TGTGCCAGCAGCGCAAGCAACCCCAGTGAGCAGTACTTC.

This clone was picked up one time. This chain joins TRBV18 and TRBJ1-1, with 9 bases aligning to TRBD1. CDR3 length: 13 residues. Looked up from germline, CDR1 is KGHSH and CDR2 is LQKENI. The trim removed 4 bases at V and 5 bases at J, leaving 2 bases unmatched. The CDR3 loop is CASSRDRETEAFF. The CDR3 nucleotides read TGTGCCAGCTCACGGGACAGGGAAACTGAAGCTTTCTTT.

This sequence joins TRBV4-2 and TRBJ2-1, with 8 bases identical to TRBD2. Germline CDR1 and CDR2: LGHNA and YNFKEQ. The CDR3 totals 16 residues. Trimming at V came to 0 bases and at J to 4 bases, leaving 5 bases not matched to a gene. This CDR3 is CASSQESGSFYNEQFF. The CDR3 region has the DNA TGTGCCAGCAGCCAAGAAAGCGGGAGTTTTTACAATGAGCAGTTCTTC.

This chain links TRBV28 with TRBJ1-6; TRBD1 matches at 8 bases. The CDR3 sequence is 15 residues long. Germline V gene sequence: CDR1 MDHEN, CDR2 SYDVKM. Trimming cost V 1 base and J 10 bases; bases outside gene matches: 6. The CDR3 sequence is CASSLYQTGDSPLHF. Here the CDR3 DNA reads TGTGCCAGCAGTTTATACCAGACAGGGGACTCACCCCTCCACTTT.

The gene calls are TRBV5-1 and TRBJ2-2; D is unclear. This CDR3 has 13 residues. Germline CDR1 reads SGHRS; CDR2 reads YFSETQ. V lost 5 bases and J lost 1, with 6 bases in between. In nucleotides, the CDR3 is TGCGCCAGCAGTGGAAAGAACACCGGGGAGCTGTTTTTT. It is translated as CASSGKNTGELFF.

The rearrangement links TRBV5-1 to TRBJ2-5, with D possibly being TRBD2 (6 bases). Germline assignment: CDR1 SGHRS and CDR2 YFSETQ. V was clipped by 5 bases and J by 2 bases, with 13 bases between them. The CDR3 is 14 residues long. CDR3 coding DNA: TGCGCCAGCAGGGAGGGGACGGTTCAAGAGACCCAGTACTTC. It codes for CASREGTVQETQYF.

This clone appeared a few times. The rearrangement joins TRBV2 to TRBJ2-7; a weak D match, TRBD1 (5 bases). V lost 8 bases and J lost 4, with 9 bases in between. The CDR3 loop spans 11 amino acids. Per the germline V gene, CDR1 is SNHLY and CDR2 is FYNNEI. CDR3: CASAQGYEQYF. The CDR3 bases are TGTGCCAGCGCCCAGGGTTACGAGCAGTACTTC.

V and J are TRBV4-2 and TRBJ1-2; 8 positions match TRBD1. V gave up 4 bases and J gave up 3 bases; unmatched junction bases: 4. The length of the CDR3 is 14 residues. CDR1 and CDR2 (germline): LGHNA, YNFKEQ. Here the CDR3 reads CASSRTTGDYGYTF. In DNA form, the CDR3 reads TGTGCCAGCAGCCGGACGACAGGGGACTATGGCTACACCTTC.

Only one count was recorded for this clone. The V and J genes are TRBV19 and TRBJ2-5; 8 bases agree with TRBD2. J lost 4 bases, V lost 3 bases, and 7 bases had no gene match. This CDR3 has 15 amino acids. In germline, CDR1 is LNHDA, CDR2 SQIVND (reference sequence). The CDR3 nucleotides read TGTGCCAGTAGTATCCCGGGGGGGATTGGAGAGACCCAGTACTTC. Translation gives CASSIPGGIGETQYF. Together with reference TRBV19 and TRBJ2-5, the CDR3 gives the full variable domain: DGGITQSPKYLFRKEGQNVTLSCEQNLNHDAMYWYRQDPGQGLRLIYYSQIVNDFQKGDIAEGYSVSREKKESFPLTVTSAQKNPTAFYLCASSIPGGIGETQYFGPGTRLLVL.

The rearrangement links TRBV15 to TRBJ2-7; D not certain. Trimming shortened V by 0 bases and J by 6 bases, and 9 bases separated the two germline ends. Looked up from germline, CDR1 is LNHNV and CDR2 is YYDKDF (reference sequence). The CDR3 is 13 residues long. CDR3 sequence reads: CATSRDRRGEQYF. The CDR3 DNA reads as TGTGCCACCAGCAGAGATCGAAGAGGCGAGCAGTACTTC.